This T cell receptor (beta chain) emerged from a study of blood T cell repertoires in COVID-19. Background on the study: Whether acute or convalescent, the COVID-19 samples came from the United States, Italy and Spain. PBMCs, B-cell-depleted T cells, or T cells were the source of the cDNA or gDNA that made up the material.

Original handling: From reference gene primer amplification, estimates of nucleated cell counts were derived. Method: immunoSEQ multiplex PCR; TCRdb's copy keeps in-frame clones and lacks some. The V and J calls and clone size come from that table; D and trimming were worked out from the DNA. The data contain about 160,000 clones, more than 75% of them singletons. This TCR was sampled from a man aged 18 to 35 with acute or convalescent COVID-19. The material sequenced was peripheral blood.

CDR3 sequence reads: CASSLAGLSTGELFF. The DNA of the CDR3 is TGCGCCAGCAGCTTAGCCGGACTAAGCACCGGGGAGCTGTTTTTT. The chain employs TRBV5-1 and TRBJ2-2, with a possible D match to TRBD2 (6 bases). CDR1 is SGHRS, CDR2 YFSETQ, per germline. V lost 2 bases to trimming and J lost 4 bases, with 12 bases between them. The CDR3 length is 15 residues.